Reported below is one TCR beta chain. The sample is drawn from a study of blood T cell repertoires in COVID-19. The CDR3 runs 14 residues. CDR1 is SNHLY and CDR2 is FYNNEI in the germline V gene. The J segment lost 4 bases and the V segment lost 6 bases, leaving 6 bases of the junction unmatched. Generated by immunoSEQ multiplex PCR, the TCRdb table keeps only in-frame clones and is missing some. The sample consists of about 35,000 clones, approximately 83% of them appearing once. The chain employs TRBV2 and TRBJ1-1, with 9 bases that match TRBD1. The clonotype comes from a man in his fifties with acute or convalescent COVID-19. Sample: peripheral blood. Here the CDR3 DNA reads TGTGCCAGCAGCGCCATGACAGGGGGCACTGAAGCTTTCTTT. It specifies CASSAMTGGTEAFF.